A selection of T cell receptor beta chains follows, all from one sample in a study of blood T cell repertoires in COVID-19. The assay was immunoSEQ multiplex PCR, and TCRdb's table has in-frame clones only and misses some. This table holds some 250,000 clones, 65% to 90% found once. Specimen: peripheral blood. These receptors were obtained from a woman aged 60-75 years with active or convalescent COVID-19. Each CDR3 is given with its conserved first and last residue.

J | V | CDR3
TRBJ2-7 | TRBV19 | CASSRSPGLAGIREQYF
TRBJ1-1 | TRBV5-4 | CASTQGASENTEAFF
TRBJ1-2 | TRBV5-6 | CASSLGGALNYGYTF
TRBJ1-4 | TRBV9 | CASSEEGATNEKLFF
TRBJ2-5 | TRBV11-3 | CASSSTSGETQYF
TRBJ1-6 | TRBV4-1 | CASSQVGLRGQPGQNSPLHF
TRBJ1-2 | TRBV19 | CASSLNYGYTF
TRBJ1-2 | TRBV2 | CASPKTRLTNYGYTF
TRBJ1-6 | TRBV27 | CASSQRGQFYNSPLHF
TRBJ1-2 | TRBV19 | CASRLATGGLGYGYTF